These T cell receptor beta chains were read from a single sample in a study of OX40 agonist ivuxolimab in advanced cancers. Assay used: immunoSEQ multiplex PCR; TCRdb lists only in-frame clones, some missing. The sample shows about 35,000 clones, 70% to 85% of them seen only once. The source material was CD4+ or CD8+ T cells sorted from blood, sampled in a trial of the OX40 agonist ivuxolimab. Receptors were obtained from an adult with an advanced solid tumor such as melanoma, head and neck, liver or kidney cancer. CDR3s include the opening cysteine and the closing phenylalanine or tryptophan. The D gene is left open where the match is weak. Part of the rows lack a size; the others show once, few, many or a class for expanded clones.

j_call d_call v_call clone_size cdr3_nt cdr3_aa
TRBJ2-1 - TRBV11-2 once TGTGCCAGCAGCATTAGTGGGAGCTCCTACAATGAGCAGTTCTTC CASSISGSSYNEQFF
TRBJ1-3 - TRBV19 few TGTGCCAGTAGTCCTCGGGGGACCAGCTCTGGAAACACCATATATTTT CASSPRGTSSGNTIYF
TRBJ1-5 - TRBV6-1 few TGTGCCAGCAGTGAAAGCACAAGCTGGGGCAATCAGCCCCAGCATTTT CASSESTSWGNQPQHF
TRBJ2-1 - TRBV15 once TGTGCCACCAGCAGCCAAGCTAGGGGGAGAAACAATGAGCAGTTCTTC CATSSQARGRNNEQFF
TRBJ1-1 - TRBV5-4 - TGTGCCAGCAGATCCGGGGGGGAGATGACTGAAGCTTTCTTT CASRSGGEMTEAFF
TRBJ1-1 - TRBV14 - TGTGCCAGCAGCCAAGGGTGGGGCCTGAACACTGAAGCTTTCTTT CASSQGWGLNTEAFF
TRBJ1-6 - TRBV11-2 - TGTGCCAGCAGCCCCTATAATTCACCCCTCCACTTT CASSPYNSPLHF
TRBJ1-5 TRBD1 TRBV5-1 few TGCGCCAGCAGCTTGGAGGGGGCAGAGGGTCAGCCCCAGCATTTT CASSLEGAEGQPQHF
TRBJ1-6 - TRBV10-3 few TGTGCCATCAGTGAGTCAGGGCAGGGTAGCACACCCCTCCACTTT CAISESGQGSTPLHF
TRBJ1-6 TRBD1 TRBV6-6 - TGTGCCAGCAGACACGGACAGGATAATTCACCCCTCCACTTT CASRHGQDNSPLHF
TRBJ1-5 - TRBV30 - TGTGCCTGGGCAAGGGATAGCAATCAGCCCCAGCATTTT CAWARDSNQPQHF
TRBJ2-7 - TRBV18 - TGTGCCAGCAGCGACAGACTTGGCGAGCAGTACTTC CASSDRLGEQYF
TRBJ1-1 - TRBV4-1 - TGCGCCAGCAGCCAAGATGGAGCAGGAATTAAGAACACTGAAGCTTTCTTT CASSQDGAGIKNTEAFF
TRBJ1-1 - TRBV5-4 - TGTGCCAGCAGCTTGGAAGGGCACACTGAAGCTTTCTTT CASSLEGHTEAFF
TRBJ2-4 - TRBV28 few TGTGCCAGCAGTTTAAGTCGACAGATCAAAAACATTCAGTACTTC CASSLSRQIKNIQYF
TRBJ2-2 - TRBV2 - TGTGCCAGCAGTGAGGTAGCGTGGGCCGGGGAGCTGTTTTTT CASSEVAWAGELFF
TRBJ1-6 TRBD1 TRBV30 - TGTGCCGGGGACAGGGGGAGAGAGGATCCCCTCCACTTT CAGDRGREDPLHF
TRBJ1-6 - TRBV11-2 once TGTGCCAGCAGCTTAGGTAGCAATTCACCCCTCCACTTT CASSLGSNSPLHF
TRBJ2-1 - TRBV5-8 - TGTGCCAGCAGCACTCGGGCGGGGTTCAATGAGCAGTTCTTC CASSTRAGFNEQFF
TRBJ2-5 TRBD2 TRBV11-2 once TGTGCCAGCAGCCGCGGGAGTTCCGGGGAGACCCAGTACTTC CASSRGSSGETQYF
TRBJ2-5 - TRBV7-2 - TGTGCCAGCAGCTTAGGAACAGGGTCGGAGACCCAGTACTTC CASSLGTGSETQYF
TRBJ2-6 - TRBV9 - TGTGCCAGCAGCGACCGACGGGACTCTGGGGCCAACGTCCTGACTTTC CASSDRRDSGANVLTF
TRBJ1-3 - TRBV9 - TGTGCCAGCAGCCGGTCCGGGGGGCCTGGCTCTGGAAACACCATATATTTT CASSRSGGPGSGNTIYF
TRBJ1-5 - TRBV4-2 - TGTGCCAGCAGCTTGGCCGGGGGCCCCCAGCATTTT CASSLAGGPQHF
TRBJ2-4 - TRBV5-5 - TGTGCCAGCAGCGGAGGGAAGACCAAAAACATTCAGTACTTC CASSGGKTKNIQYF
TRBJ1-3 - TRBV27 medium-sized TGTGCCAGCAGTTCTGCAGGGGTAACTGGAAACACCATATATTTT CASSSAGVTGNTIYF
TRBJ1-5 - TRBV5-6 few TGTGCCAGCAGTATACAGGGTTATAGCAATCAGCCCCAGCATTTT CASSIQGYSNQPQHF
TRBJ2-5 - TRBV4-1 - TGCGCCAGCAGCCAATTTTCCGGGGCGGAGACCCAGTACTTC CASSQFSGAETQYF
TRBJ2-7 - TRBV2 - TGTGCCAGCCGCGGTGACGGCACCTACGAGCAGTACTTC CASRGDGTYEQYF
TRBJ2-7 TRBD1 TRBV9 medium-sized TGTGCCAGCAGCTCGGGACAGTACTCCTACGAGCAGTACTTC CASSSGQYSYEQYF
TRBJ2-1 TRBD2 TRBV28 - TGTGCCAGCACCCCCCCGGCTAGCGGGGACTACAATGAGCAGTTCTTC CASTPPASGDYNEQFF
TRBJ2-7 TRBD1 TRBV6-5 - TGTGCCAGCAGTTACCTGACAGGGGGCGCGTACGAGCAGTACTTC CASSYLTGGAYEQYF
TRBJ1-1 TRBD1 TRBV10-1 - TGCGCCAGCAGTGAGCCGGGACAGGGGGCTGAAGCTTTCTTT CASSEPGQGAEAFF
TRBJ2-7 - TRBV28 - TGTGCCAGCAAATGGGGGCACGCCTACGAGCAGTACTTC CASKWGHAYEQYF
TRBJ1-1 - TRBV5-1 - TGCGCCAGCAGCCCGGTCTTAAGGGGGACTGAAGCTTTCTTT CASSPVLRGTEAFF
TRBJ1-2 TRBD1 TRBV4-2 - TGTGCCAGCAGCAGGCAACAGGGGGGCGGCTACACCTTC CASSRQQGGGYTF
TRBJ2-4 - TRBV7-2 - TGTGCCAGCAGCCGGGGCGGGCAGAGGGCAGGCATTCAGTACTTC CASSRGGQRAGIQYF
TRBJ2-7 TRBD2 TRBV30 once TGTGCCTGGAGTTCGAGCGGGAGTGGGGAGCAGTACTTC CAWSSSGSGEQYF
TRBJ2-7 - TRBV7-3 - TGTGCCAGCAGTGGGGTAGTGTCCTACGAGCAGTACTTC CASSGVVSYEQYF
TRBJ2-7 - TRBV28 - TGTGCCAGCAACGCGGGACAGACTTTCGAGCAGTACTTC CASNAGQTFEQYF
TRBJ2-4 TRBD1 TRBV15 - TGTGCCACCAGCAGGGGACCAGGGACAGGGAAAAACATTCAGTACTTC CATSRGPGTGKNIQYF
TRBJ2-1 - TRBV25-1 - TGTGCCAGCGAGCTAGTATATGAGCAGTTCTTC CASELVYEQFF
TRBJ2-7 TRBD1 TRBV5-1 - TGCGCCAGCAGCTACCCGGGACAGGGATACGAGCAGTACTTC CASSYPGQGYEQYF
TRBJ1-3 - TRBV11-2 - TGTGCCAGCACCTCTCAAAGCTCTGGAAACACCATATATTTT CASTSQSSGNTIYF
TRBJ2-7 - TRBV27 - TGTGCCAGCAGTAGAACAGGAGCCTACGAGCAGTACTTC CASSRTGAYEQYF
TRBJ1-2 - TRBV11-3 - TGTGCCAGCAGCTTAGTGGGTCATCGAAACTATGGCTACACCTTC CASSLVGHRNYGYTF
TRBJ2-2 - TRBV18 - TGTGCCAGCTCACGAGGACAGCGTTTAACCGGGGAGCTGTTTTTT CASSRGQRLTGELFF
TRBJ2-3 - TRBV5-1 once TGCGCCAGCAGCTTGGAGGGGTTTGGGGGCACAGATACGCAGTATTTT CASSLEGFGGTDTQYF
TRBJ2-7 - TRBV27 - TGTGCCAGCATTCTCCGGCACGGGGCCTACGAGCAGTACTTC CASILRHGAYEQYF
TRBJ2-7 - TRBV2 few TGTGCCAGCAGTGGGACATTCGGGCAGTACTTC CASSGTFGQYF
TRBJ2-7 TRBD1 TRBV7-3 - TGTGCCAGCAGCTTAGCAGGGGGCGGTTACGAGCAGTACTTC CASSLAGGGYEQYF